The rows below give T cell receptor beta chains drawn from one sample of a study of molecular identifiers for immune sequencing clone quantification. TCRdb analysed the PCR reads with MiXCR anew, one entry per CDR3 protein. The data hold 7,500 to 10,000 distinct CDR3 sequences, with 15% to 20% observed a single time. The specimen sequenced was naive CD8+ T cells from blood, with Jurkat cell RNA spiked in. Every receptor here comes from a human donor in good health. Some libraries in this study had Jurkat cell RNA spiked in. Each CDR3 is given without its conserved first and last residue. D genes are given only for firm matches.

D gene: TRBD1
V gene: TRBV4-3
J gene: TRBJ2-7
CDR3 protein: ASSQANADRGLSYEQY

D gene: TRBD2
V gene: TRBV5-1
J gene: TRBJ2-3
CDR3 protein: ASSFTTGGSDTQY

D gene: TRBD2
V gene: TRBV7-9
J gene: TRBJ2-1
CDR3 protein: ASSRNVKAMLVAGNDNEQF

D gene: .
V gene: TRBV20-1
J gene: TRBJ2-3
CDR3 protein: SASWRSSTDTQY

D gene: TRBD1
V gene: TRBV12-5
J gene: TRBJ2-1
CDR3 protein: ASGLDRGVYNEQF

D gene: .
V gene: TRBV25-1
J gene: TRBJ2-7
CDR3 protein: ASNEGDFQY

D gene: .
V gene: TRBV5-4
J gene: TRBJ2-1
CDR3 protein: ASSGKGSYNEQF

D gene: .
V gene: TRBV4-3
J gene: TRBJ1-2
CDR3 protein: ASSQDAGGYGYT

D gene: .
V gene: TRBV19
J gene: TRBJ1-5
CDR3 protein: ASSIGSRGIQPQH

D gene: TRBD1
V gene: TRBV13
J gene: TRBJ2-6
CDR3 protein: ASTPGTGAGANVLT

D gene: .
V gene: TRBV19
J gene: TRBJ2-1
CDR3 protein: ASRPVPGAPPEQF

D gene: .
V gene: TRBV12-3/TRBV12-4
J gene: TRBJ1-5
CDR3 protein: ASSFVQGSQPQH

D gene: TRBD1
V gene: TRBV28
J gene: TRBJ2-3
CDR3 protein: ASSSTDRVADTQY

D gene: .
V gene: TRBV14
J gene: TRBJ2-1
CDR3 protein: ASSLERNYNEQF

D gene: TRBD1
V gene: TRBV28
J gene: TRBJ2-7
CDR3 protein: ASSPGDSLDEQY

D gene: .
V gene: TRBV7-6
J gene: TRBJ2-5
CDR3 protein: ASSLDLTPLAEQETQY

D gene: .
V gene: TRBV30
J gene: TRBJ2-3
CDR3 protein: AWSVGALSTDTQY

D gene: .
V gene: TRBV4-1
J gene: TRBJ2-5
CDR3 protein: ASSQDRVAPGREETQY

D gene: .
V gene: TRBV19
J gene: TRBJ1-5
CDR3 protein: ASSIASKSNQPQH

D gene: .
V gene: TRBV6-2/TRBV6-3
J gene: TRBJ1-1
CDR3 protein: ASSYFSAEAF

D gene: .
V gene: TRBV15
J gene: TRBJ1-5
CDR3 protein: ATSRDLGSNQPQH

D gene: .
V gene: TRBV6-2/TRBV6-3
J gene: TRBJ1-1
CDR3 protein: ASSYATDIFEAF

D gene: .
V gene: TRBV4-3
J gene: TRBJ2-5
CDR3 protein: ASSQDRVGYQETQY

D gene: TRBD2
V gene: TRBV4-1
J gene: TRBJ2-7
CDR3 protein: ASSQVPAGEYEQY

D gene: TRBD2
V gene: TRBV5-3
J gene: TRBJ2-1
CDR3 protein: ASRPGPTSTSGRAFLF

D gene: .
V gene: TRBV27
J gene: TRBJ2-5
CDR3 protein: ASSSPQETQY

D gene: .
V gene: TRBV6-5
J gene: TRBJ2-2
CDR3 protein: ASRESYLSNTGELF

D gene: .
V gene: TRBV12-2
J gene: TRBJ2-1
CDR3 protein: ASRLASGRSSYNEQF

D gene: TRBD1
V gene: TRBV15
J gene: TRBJ2-7
CDR3 protein: ATSSAGTGYEQY

D gene: TRBD2
V gene: TRBV5-8
J gene: TRBJ2-3
CDR3 protein: ASSLVTSEDTQY

D gene: .
V gene: TRBV29-1
J gene: TRBJ2-7
CDR3 protein: SVETPLAYEQY

D gene: TRBD1
V gene: TRBV7-2
J gene: TRBJ2-2
CDR3 protein: ASSFETGWAGELF

D gene: .
V gene: TRBV29-1
J gene: TRBJ1-4
CDR3 protein: SVELQAEKLF

D gene: TRBD1
V gene: TRBV20-1
J gene: TRBJ1-5
CDR3 protein: SAMGQGNGQPQH

D gene: TRBD2
V gene: TRBV7-9
J gene: TRBJ2-3
CDR3 protein: ASSSTGGESTDTQY

D gene: .
V gene: TRBV7-9
J gene: TRBJ2-7
CDR3 protein: ASSLLKVGEQY

D gene: .
V gene: TRBV28
J gene: TRBJ1-5
CDR3 protein: ASRSRGGVYSNQPQH

D gene: TRBD2
V gene: TRBV5-1
J gene: TRBJ2-7
CDR3 protein: ASSVGTSGAPTYEQY

D gene: .
V gene: TRBV4-1
J gene: TRBJ2-7
CDR3 protein: ASSPVGQPYEQY

D gene: .
V gene: TRBV9
J gene: TRBJ1-1
CDR3 protein: ASSPEDVQNTEAF

D gene: .
V gene: TRBV7-2
J gene: TRBJ2-7
CDR3 protein: ASSLGDNPYEQY

D gene: .
V gene: TRBV6-9
J gene: TRBJ2-7
CDR3 protein: AKQGHTYEQY

D gene: .
V gene: TRBV28
J gene: TRBJ1-6
CDR3 protein: ASSLGPTSPLH

D gene: TRBD1
V gene: TRBV7-8
J gene: TRBJ2-3
CDR3 protein: ASSLLSSGGSTDTQY